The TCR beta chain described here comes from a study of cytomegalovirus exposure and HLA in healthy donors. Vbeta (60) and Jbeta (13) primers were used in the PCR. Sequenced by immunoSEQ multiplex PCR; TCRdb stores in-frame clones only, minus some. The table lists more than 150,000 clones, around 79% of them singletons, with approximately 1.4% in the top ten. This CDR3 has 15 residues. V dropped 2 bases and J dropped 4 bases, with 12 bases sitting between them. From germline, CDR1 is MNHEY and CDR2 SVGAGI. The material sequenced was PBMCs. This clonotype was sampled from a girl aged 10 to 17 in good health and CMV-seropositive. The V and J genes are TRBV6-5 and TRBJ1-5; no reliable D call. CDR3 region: CASSYLGGRNQPQHF. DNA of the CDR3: TGTGCCAGCAGTTACCTGGGAGGAAGAAATCAGCCCCAGCATTTT.